Shown below are 10 T cell receptor beta chains from a single sample sequenced in a study of Ad26.COV2.S vaccination and SARS-CoV-2 variants (dated by TCRdb to the early 2020s). The meaning of the sample's treatment or condition label: about 20 received Ad26.COV2.S at low or high dose, single or two shots; about five received placebo; per-sample allocation not given. Repertoires of vaccine and placebo recipients were sequenced from samples collected on day 63 after the first injection. Receptors were amplified or captured by the immunoSEQ multiplex PCR assay. The immuneACCESS repertoire file appears here via TCRdb, limited to in-frame rearrangements. These files lack a portion of the clones; in checked studies, under half of the deficit traces to unresolved V genes, and the cause of the others is not known. The sample profile shows hundreds of thousands of clones; 80% to 90% of them were found once. Of the sample, roughly 5% is held by the ten largest clones.

The sample was peripheral blood, taken in a trial of Ad26.COV2.S vaccine versus placebo. All receptors come from a person aged 18-60 years who received the Ad26.COV2.S COVID-19 vaccine or a placebo.

The DNA for the CDR3 is TGCGCCAGCAGCTCCACTAGCGGGGGCCACTCTAGCACAGATACGCAGTATTTT. As protein: CASSSTSGGHSSTDTQYF. J is TRBJ2-3 and V is TRBV5-1, with 11 bases identical to TRBD2. The germline gives CDR1 SGHRS, CDR2 YFSETQ. Trimming took 3 bases from V and 0 from J; bases not matched to a gene: 9. There are 18 residues in the CDR3.

The chain uses TRBV7-6 and TRBJ2-1, with 9 bases lining up with TRBD1. CDR1 and CDR2 (germline): SGHVS, FNYEAQ. The CDR3 consists of 16 residues. The ends lost 3 bases at V and 6 bases at J; junction bases unmatched: 9. CDR3 nucleotide sequence: TGTGCCAGCAGCTTGCTCCCACAGGGGGCTAGCAATGAGCAGTTCTTC. It yields the protein CASSLLPQGASNEQFF.

The chain combines TRBV6-5 with TRBJ1-1; D gene ambiguous. The CDR3 is 13 residues long. Germline CDR1 and CDR2: MNHEY and SVGAGI. The germline V and J ends were trimmed by 2 bases and 2 bases, with 6 bases remaining between them. The chain's CDR3 is CASSYIYNTEAFF. CDR3 DNA sequence: TGTGCCAGCAGTTACATTTATAACACTGAAGCTTTCTTT.

The J gene is TRBJ1-5, the V gene TRBV20-1, with D unresolved. Trimming shortened V by 3 bases and J by 2 bases, and 11 bases separated the two germline ends. Per germline, CDR1 DFQATT and CDR2 SNEGSKA (reference sequence). CDR3 length: 14 amino acids. CDR3 DNA: TGCAGTGCTAGTGTCTGGGGAGGCAATCAGCCCCAGCATTTT. Translated, it gives CSASVWGGNQPQHF.

V is TRBV29-1 and J is TRBJ2-3, with D tentatively TRBD2 (5 bases). This CDR3 region has 14 residues. The germline V and J ends were trimmed by 6 bases and 5 bases, with 18 bases remaining between them. Germline CDR1 reads SQVTM; CDR2 reads ANQGSEA. The DNA for the CDR3 is TGCAGCGTGGCATCGGCGCTTCGGGGAGATACGCAGTATTTT. This encodes CSVASALRGDTQYF.

This clone was seen just once. The CDR3 loop reads CASSSSPSTSGIADTQYF. CDR3 coding DNA: TGTGCCAGTAGTAGCAGCCCCTCGACTAGCGGGATTGCAGATACGCAGTATTTT. The chain has TRBV19 and TRBJ2-3; the match to TRBD2 covers 11 bases. CDR1 LNHDA and CDR2 SQIVND come from the germline V gene (reference sequence). Trimming cost V 4 bases and J 4 bases; bases outside gene matches: 13. This CDR3 is built from 18 residues.

J is TRBJ2-7 and V is TRBV23-1, with D tentatively TRBD2 (6 bases). TRBV23-1 is an ORF; its function is uncertain. The V end lost 7 bases, the J end lost 7 bases, and 35 bases lay between the germline ends. The CDR3 has 19 amino acids. CDR3 region: CASIPGRKPERAGSLEQYF. The CDR3 DNA reads as TGCGCCAGCATCCCCGGACGAAAACCCGAGCGGGCCGGTTCTTTGGAGCAGTACTTC.

The chain recombines TRBV6-2 or TRBV6-3 with TRBJ1-1, with D perhaps TRBD1 (6 bases). Germline CDR1 reads MNHEY; CDR2 reads SVGEGT. V was cut by 2 bases and J by 1 base, with 11 bases left in between. This CDR3 is built from 15 residues. The CDR3 DNA is TGTGCCAGCAGTTACGGTTGGGGACAGAACACTGAAGCTTTCTTT. Amino acids: CASSYGWGQNTEAFF.

The V call is TRBV7-2, the J call TRBJ2-6; D is unclear. CDR1 and CDR2 (germline): SGHTA, FQGNSA. The CDR3 is made up of 17 amino acids. The V and J ends lost 3 bases and 0 bases respectively, with 12 bases between them. In nucleotides, the CDR3 is TGTGCCAGCAGCTTTCCGGTCCGTTTCTCTGGGGCCAACGTCCTGACTTTC. Residues: CASSFPVRFSGANVLTF.

This chain connects TRBV19 to TRBJ2-7, with D perhaps being TRBD1 or TRBD2 (5 bases each). Germline assignment: CDR1 LNHDA and CDR2 SQIVND (reference sequence). V lost 3 bases and J lost 0, with 12 bases in between. This CDR3 has 15 amino acids. CDR3 loop: CASSMYGTSSYEQYF. CDR3 DNA sequence: TGTGCCAGTAGTATGTACGGGACGAGCTCCTACGAGCAGTACTTC. Full variable domain (outside the CDR3, taken from reference TRBV19 and TRBJ2-7): DGGITQSPKYLFRKEGQNVTLSCEQNLNHDAMYWYRQDPGQGLRLIYYSQIVNDFQKGDIAEGYSVSREKKESFPLTVTSAQKNPTAFYLCASSMYGTSSYEQYFGPGTRLTVT.